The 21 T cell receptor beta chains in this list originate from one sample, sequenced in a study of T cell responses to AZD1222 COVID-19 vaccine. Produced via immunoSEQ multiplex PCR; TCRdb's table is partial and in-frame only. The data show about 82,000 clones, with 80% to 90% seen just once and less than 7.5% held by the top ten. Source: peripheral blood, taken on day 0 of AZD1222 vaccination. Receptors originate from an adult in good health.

In DNA form, the CDR3 reads TGCGCCAGCACCCCTCTAGCGGGGGAGGCCGGGGAGCTGTTTTTT. Amino acids: CASTPLAGEAGELFF. The V call is TRBV5-1, the J call TRBJ2-2; TRBD2 matches at 10 bases. Germline CDR1 and CDR2: SGHRS and YFSETQ. V dropped 6 bases and J dropped 6; count of bases not matched to a gene: 8. The CDR3 loop spans 15 amino acids.

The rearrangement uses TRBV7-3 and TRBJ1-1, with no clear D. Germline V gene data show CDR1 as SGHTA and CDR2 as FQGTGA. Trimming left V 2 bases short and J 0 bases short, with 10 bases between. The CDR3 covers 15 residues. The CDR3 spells CASSLQQLMNTEAFF. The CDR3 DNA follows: TGTGCCAGCAGCTTACAACAACTTATGAACACTGAAGCTTTCTTT.

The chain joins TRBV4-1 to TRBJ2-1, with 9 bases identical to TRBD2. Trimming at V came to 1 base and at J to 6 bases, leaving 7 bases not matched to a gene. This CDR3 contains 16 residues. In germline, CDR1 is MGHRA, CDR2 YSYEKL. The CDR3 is CASSQVLAGRFNEQFF. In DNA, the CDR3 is TGCGCCAGCAGCCAAGTCCTAGCGGGGCGATTCAATGAGCAGTTCTTC.

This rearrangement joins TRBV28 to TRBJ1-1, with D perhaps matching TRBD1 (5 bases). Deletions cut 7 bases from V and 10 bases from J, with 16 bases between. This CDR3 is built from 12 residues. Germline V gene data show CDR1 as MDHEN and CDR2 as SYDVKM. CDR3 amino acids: CASTYSGGTAFF. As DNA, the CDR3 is TGTGCCAGCACCTATTCCGGGGGGACAGCTTTCTTT.

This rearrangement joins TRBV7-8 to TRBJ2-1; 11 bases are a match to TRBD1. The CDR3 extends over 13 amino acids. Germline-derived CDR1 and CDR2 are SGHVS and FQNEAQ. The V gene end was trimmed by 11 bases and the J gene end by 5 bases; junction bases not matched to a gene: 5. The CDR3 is CAGVGQGDNEQFF. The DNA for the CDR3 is TGTGCCGGGGTGGGACAGGGGGACAATGAGCAGTTCTTC.

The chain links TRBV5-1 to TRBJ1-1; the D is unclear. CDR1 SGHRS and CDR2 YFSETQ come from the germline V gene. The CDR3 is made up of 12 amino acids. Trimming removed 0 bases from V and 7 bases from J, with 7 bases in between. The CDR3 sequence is CASSLAIGEAFF. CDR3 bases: TGCGCCAGCAGCTTGGCCATTGGTGAAGCTTTCTTT. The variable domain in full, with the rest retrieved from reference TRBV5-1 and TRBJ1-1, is KAGVTQTPRYLIKTRGQQVTLSCSPISGHRSVSWYQQTPGQGLQFLFEYFSETQRNKGNFPGRFSGRQFSNSRSEMNVSTLELGDSALYLCASSLAIGEAFFGQGTRLTVV.

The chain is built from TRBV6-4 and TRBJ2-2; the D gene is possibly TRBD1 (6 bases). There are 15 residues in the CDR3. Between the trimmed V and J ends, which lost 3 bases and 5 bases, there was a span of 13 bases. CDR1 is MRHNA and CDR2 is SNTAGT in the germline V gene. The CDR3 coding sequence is TGTGCCAGCAGTGATCCTGGACAGAAAACCGGGGAGCTGTTTTTT. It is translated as CASSDPGQKTGELFF.

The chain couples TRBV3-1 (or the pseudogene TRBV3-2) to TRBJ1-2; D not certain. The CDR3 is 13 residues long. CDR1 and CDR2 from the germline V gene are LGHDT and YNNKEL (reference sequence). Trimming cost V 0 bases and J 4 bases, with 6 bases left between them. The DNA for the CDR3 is TGTGCCAGCAGCCAAGATGGGGTCTATGGCTACACCTTC. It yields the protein CASSQDGVYGYTF.

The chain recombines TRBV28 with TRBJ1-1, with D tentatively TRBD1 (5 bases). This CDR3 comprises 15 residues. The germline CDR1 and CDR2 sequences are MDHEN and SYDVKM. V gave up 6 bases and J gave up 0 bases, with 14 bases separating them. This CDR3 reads CASRTHGGLNTEAFF. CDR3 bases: TGTGCCAGCAGGACACATGGGGGTCTGAACACTGAAGCTTTCTTT.

CDR3 DNA sequence: TGTGCCAGCAGCCAGCTTAACTATGGCTACACCTTC. Its translation: CASSQLNYGYTF. J is TRBJ1-2 and V is TRBV3-1 (or the pseudogene TRBV3-2), with D hard to call. Germline V gene sequence: CDR1 LGHDT, CDR2 YNNKEL (reference sequence). The CDR3 length is 12 residues. Trimming cost V 3 bases and J 1 base, with 3 bases left between them.

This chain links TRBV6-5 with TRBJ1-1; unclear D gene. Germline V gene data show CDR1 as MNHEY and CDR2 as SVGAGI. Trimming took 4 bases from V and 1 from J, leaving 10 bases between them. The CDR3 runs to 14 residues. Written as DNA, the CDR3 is TGTGCCAGCAGTTTTCGGGTCGGGAACACTGAAGCTTTCTTT. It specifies CASSFRVGNTEAFF.

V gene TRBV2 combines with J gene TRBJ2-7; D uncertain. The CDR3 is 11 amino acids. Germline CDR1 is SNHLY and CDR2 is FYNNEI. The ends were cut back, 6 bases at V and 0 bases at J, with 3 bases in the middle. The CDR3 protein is CASRYSYEQYF. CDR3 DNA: TGTGCCAGCAGGTACTCCTACGAGCAGTACTTC. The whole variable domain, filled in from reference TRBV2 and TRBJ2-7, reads EPEVTQTPSHQVTQMGQEVILRCVPISNHLYFYWYRQILGQKVEFLVSFYNNEISEKSEIFDDQFSVERPDGSNFTLKIRSTKLEDSAMYFCASRYSYEQYFGPGTRLTVT.

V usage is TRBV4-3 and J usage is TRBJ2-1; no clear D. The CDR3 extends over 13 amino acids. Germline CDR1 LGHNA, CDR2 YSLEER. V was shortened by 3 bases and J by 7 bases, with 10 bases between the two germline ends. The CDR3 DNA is TGCGCCAGCAGCCACTCGACTTGGAATGAGCAGTTCTTC. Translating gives CASSHSTWNEQFF.

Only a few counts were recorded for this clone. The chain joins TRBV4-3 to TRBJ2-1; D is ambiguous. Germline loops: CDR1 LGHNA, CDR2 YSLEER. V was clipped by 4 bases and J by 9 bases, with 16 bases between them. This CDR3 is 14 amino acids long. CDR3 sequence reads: CASSRFPLVAEQFF. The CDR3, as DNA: TGCGCCAGCAGCCGATTCCCCCTTGTGGCTGAGCAGTTCTTC.

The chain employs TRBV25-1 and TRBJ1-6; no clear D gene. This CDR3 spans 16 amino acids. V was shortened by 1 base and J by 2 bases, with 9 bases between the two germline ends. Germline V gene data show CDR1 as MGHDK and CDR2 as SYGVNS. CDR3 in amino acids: CASSESAGAYNSPLHF. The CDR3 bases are TGTGCCAGCAGTGAATCCGCCGGCGCCTATAATTCACCCCTCCACTTT.

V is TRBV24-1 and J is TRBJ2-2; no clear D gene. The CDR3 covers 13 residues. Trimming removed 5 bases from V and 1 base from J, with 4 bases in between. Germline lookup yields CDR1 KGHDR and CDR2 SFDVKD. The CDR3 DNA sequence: TGTGCCACCAGTGGTCAGAACACCGGGGAGCTGTTTTTT. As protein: CATSGQNTGELFF.

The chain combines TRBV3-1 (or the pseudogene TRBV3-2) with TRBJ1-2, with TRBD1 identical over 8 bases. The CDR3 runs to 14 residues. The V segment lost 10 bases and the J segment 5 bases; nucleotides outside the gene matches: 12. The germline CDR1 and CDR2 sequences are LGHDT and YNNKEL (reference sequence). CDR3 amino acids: CANQRAGGSYGYTF. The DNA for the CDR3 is TGTGCCAACCAACGAGCAGGGGGCAGTTATGGCTACACCTTC.

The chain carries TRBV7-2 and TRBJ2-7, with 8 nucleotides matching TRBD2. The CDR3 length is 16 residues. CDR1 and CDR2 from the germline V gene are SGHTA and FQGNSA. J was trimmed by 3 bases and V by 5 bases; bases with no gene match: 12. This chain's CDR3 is CASSIRSGTSSYEQYF. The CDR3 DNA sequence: TGTGCCAGCAGCATAAGATCCGGGACTAGTAGCTACGAGCAGTACTTC.

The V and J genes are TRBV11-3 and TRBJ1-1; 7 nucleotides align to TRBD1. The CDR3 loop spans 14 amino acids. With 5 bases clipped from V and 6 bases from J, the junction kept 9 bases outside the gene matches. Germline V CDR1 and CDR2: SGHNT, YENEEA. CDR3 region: CASSPRTGAAEAFF. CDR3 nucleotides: TGTGCCAGCAGCCCTAGAACAGGGGCTGCTGAAGCTTTCTTT.

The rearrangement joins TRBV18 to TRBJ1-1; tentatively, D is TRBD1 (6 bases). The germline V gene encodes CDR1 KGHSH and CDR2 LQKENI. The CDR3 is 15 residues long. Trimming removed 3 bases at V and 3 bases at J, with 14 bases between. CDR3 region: CASSPRAGAHTEAFF. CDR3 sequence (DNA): TGTGCCAGCTCACCTCGGGCGGGGGCACACACTGAAGCTTTCTTT.

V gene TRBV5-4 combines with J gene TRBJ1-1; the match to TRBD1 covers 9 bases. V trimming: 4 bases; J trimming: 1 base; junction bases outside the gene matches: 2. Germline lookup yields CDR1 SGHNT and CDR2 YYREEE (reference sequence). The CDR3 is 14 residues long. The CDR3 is CASSLDRGNTEAFF. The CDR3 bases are TGTGCCAGCAGCCTGGACAGGGGGAACACTGAAGCTTTCTTT.